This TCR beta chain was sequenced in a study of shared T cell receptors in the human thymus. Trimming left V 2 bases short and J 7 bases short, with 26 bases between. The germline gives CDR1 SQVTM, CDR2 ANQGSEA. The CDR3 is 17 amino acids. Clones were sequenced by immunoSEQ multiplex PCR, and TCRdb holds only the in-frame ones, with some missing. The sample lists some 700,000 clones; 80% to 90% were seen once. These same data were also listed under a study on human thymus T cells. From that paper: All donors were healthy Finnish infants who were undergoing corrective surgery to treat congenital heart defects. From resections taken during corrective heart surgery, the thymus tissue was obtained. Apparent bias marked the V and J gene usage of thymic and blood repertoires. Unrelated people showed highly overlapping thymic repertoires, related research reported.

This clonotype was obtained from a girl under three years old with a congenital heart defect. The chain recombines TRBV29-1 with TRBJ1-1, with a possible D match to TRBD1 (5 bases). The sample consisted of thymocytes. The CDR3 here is CSVEHDGSQGLRGEAFF. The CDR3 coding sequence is TGCAGCGTTGAACATGACGGATCTCAGGGACTACGGGGTGAAGCTTTCTTT.